The next 3 T cell receptor beta chains were all read from a single sample in a study of Graves' ophthalmopathy and Graves' hyperthyroidism. The study amplified TCR beta CDR3 regions using RNA transcripts. RT-PCR in the first round used HTBI primers; a second-round multiplex PCR followed. TCRdb re-called the multiplex PCR reads with MiXCR, one entry per CDR3 protein. The profile covers roughly 420,000 distinct CDR3 sequences, with over 20% appearing a single time and under 3.5% taken by the ten largest. Sequenced material: peripheral blood. These receptors were taken from a woman between 18 and 30 years old with stable Graves' hyperthyroidism.

This chain uses TRBV6-5 with TRBJ1-1; no clear D. This CDR3 is built from 13 residues. Trimming shortened V by 2 bases and J by 4 bases, and 8 bases separated the two germline ends. CDR1 is MNHEY, CDR2 SVGAGI, per germline. CDR3 loop: CASSYRRGTEAFF. CDR3 sequence (DNA): TGTGCCAGCAGTTACCGCCGGGGCACTGAAGCTTTCTTT.

This clonotype was found many times. J is TRBJ2-7 and V is TRBV19; D not certain. Germline V gene lookup returns CDR1 LNHDA and CDR2 SQIVND (reference sequence). The CDR3 is made up of 16 amino acids. V shed 3 bases and J shed 3 bases, with 18 bases lying between them. The CDR3 nucleotides read TGTGCCAGTAGTATCGGGCTTGGGCAGAATTACTACGAGCAGTACTTC. It specifies CASSIGLGQNYYEQYF.

The rearrangement joins TRBV27 to TRBJ1-1; the D gene is possibly TRBD1 (5 bases). CDR3 length: 14 residues. Deletions cut 6 bases from V and 0 bases from J, with 11 bases between. Germline V gives CDR1 MNHEY, CDR2 SMNVEV (reference sequence). In DNA form, the CDR3 reads TGTGCCAGCAGCCAGGCAGGGATGAACACTGAAGCTTTCTTT. As protein: CASSQAGMNTEAFF.